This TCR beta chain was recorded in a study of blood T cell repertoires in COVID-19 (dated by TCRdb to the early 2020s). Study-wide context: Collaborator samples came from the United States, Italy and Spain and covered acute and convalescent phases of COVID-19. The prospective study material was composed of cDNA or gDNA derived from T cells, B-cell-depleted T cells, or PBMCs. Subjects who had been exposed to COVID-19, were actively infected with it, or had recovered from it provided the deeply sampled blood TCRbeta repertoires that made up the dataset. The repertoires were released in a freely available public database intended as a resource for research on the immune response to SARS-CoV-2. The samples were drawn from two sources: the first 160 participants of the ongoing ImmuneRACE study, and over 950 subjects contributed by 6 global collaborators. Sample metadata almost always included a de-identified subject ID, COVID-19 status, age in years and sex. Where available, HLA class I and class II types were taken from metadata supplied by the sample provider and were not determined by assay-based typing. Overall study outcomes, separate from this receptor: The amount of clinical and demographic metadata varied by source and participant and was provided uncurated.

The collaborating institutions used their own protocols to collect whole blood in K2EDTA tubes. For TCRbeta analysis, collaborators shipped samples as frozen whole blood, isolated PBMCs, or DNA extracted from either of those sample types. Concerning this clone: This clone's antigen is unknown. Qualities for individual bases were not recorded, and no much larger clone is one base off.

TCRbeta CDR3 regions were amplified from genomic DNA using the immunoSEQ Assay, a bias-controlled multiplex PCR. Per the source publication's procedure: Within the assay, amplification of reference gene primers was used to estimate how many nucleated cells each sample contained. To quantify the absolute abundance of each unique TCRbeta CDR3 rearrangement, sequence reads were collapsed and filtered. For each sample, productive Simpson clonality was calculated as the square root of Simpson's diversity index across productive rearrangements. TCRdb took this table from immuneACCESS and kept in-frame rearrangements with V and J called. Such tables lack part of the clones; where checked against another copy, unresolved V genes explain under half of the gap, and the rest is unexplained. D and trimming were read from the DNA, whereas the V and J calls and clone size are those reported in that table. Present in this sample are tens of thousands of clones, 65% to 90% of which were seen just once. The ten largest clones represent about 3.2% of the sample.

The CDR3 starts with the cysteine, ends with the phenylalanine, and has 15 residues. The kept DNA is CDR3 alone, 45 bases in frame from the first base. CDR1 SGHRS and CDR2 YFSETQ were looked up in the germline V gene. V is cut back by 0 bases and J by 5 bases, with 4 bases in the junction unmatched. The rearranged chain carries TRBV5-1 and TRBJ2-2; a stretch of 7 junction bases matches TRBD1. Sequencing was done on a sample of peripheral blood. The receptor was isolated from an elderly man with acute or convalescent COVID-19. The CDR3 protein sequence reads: CASSLVGGETGELFF. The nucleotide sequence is TGCGCCAGCAGCTTGGTAGGGGGCGAAACCGGGGAGCTGTTTTTT.